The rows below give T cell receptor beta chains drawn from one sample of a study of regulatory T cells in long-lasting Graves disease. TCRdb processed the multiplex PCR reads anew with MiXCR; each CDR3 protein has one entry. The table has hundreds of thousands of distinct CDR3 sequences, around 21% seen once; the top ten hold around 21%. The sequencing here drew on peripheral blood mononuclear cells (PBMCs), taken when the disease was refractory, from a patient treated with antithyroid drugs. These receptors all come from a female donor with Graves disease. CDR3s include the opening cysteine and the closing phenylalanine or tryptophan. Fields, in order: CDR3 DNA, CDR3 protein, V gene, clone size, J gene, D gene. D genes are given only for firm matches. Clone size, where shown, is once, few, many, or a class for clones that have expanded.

DNA: TGCAGTGCTCCTCTCAGTCATCACACAGATACGCAGTATTTT
CDR3: CSAPLSHHTDTQYF
V: TRBV20-1
size: -
J: TRBJ2-3
D: -

DNA: TGTGCCAGCAGTCCCGTATGGACAGGGAGCACCGGGGAGCTGTTTTTT
CDR3: CASSPVWTGSTGELFF
V: TRBV12-3/TRBV12-4
size: -
J: TRBJ2-2
D: TRBD1

DNA: TGTGCCAGCAGTATCAGGCGCAATAATTCACCCCTCCACTTT
CDR3: CASSIRRNNSPLHF
V: TRBV27
size: many
J: TRBJ1-6
D: -

DNA: TGTGCCAGCAGCTTTGCGCCTAGCGGGAGTTATACCGGGGAGCTGTTTTTT
CDR3: CASSFAPSGSYTGELFF
V: TRBV7-9
size: many
J: TRBJ2-2
D: TRBD2

DNA: TGTGCCACCCAAAGAGCGGGAGTCGAGCAGTACTTC
CDR3: CATQRAGVEQYF
V: TRBV28
size: many
J: TRBJ2-7
D: TRBD2

DNA: TGCAGCGTTGTGCCCCTCGGGCAGAACTATGGCTACACCTTC
CDR3: CSVVPLGQNYGYTF
V: TRBV29-1
size: -
J: TRBJ1-2
D: -

DNA: TGCGCCAGCGGCCCAGAATGGGCGACAGACCAAGAGACCCAGTACTTC
CDR3: CASGPEWATDQETQYF
V: TRBV4-3
size: -
J: TRBJ2-5
D: -

DNA: TGTGCCGGCAGCCAAGCGGTCATGACCACTGAAGCTTTCTTT
CDR3: CAGSQAVMTTEAFF
V: TRBV3-1
size: -
J: TRBJ1-1
D: -

DNA: TGTGCCTGGACGGGACAGGGCCGCAATCAGCCCCAGCATTTT
CDR3: CAWTGQGRNQPQHF
V: TRBV30
size: few
J: TRBJ1-5
D: TRBD1

DNA: TGTGCCAGCAGCTTTTCCCGACTAGTTGAGGAGCAGTACTTC
CDR3: CASSFSRLVEEQYF
V: TRBV7-2
size: many
J: TRBJ2-7
D: -

DNA: TGTGCCACCAGCAGAGATTTTCGGGGGGAGGCAGCAAACACCGGGGAGCTGTTTTTT
CDR3: CATSRDFRGEAANTGELFF
V: TRBV15
size: -
J: TRBJ2-2
D: TRBD2

DNA: TGTGCCAGCAGCCATGGTGCGGGTTTGGTCTACGAGCAGTACTTC
CDR3: CASSHGAGLVYEQYF
V: TRBV14
size: -
J: TRBJ2-7
D: -

DNA: TGTGCCAGCAGCCAAGAGGATAGAGGTCAGCCCCAGCATTTT
CDR3: CASSQEDRGQPQHF
V: TRBV16
size: few
J: TRBJ1-5
D: -

DNA: TGTGCCAGCAGTTCGGTAGCGGGTCCCTACGAGCAGTACTTC
CDR3: CASSSVAGPYEQYF
V: TRBV11-2
size: many
J: TRBJ2-7
D: TRBD2

DNA: TGTGCCAGCAGTTTATCGCTCTTGCAGTCGAACACCGGGGAGCTGTTTTTT
CDR3: CASSLSLLQSNTGELFF
V: TRBV27
size: few
J: TRBJ2-2
D: -

DNA: TGCAGCGTGAAGCCCGGGTTTGCTGAAGCTTTCTTT
CDR3: CSVKPGFAEAFF
V: TRBV29-1
size: few
J: TRBJ1-1
D: -

DNA: TGTGCCAGCAGCTCACCCCAATCAAGCCCGGGGGAGCTGTTTTTT
CDR3: CASSSPQSSPGELFF
V: TRBV7-9
size: -
J: TRBJ2-2
D: -

DNA: TGCGCCAGCAGCCGACGGGACAGGTTTAACACCGGGGAGCTGTTTTTT
CDR3: CASSRRDRFNTGELFF
V: TRBV5-1
size: few
J: TRBJ2-2
D: TRBD1

DNA: TGCAGTGCTAGAGGATCAGATCAGCCCCAGCATTTT
CDR3: CSARGSDQPQHF
V: TRBV20-1
size: many
J: TRBJ1-5
D: -

DNA: TGCGCCAGCAGCCATGTAGCGGGAGGGCCGCACGGGGAGCTGTTTTTT
CDR3: CASSHVAGGPHGELFF
V: TRBV4-3
size: few
J: TRBJ2-2
D: TRBD2

DNA: TGTGCCAGCAGTAACAGGGGGCGGAACACCGGGGAGCTGTTTTTT
CDR3: CASSNRGRNTGELFF
V: TRBV12-3/TRBV12-4
size: -
J: TRBJ2-2
D: TRBD1

DNA: TGTGCCAGCAGCTTAGCTACTACCTACGAGCAGTACTTC
CDR3: CASSLATTYEQYF
V: TRBV11-2
size: few
J: TRBJ2-7
D: -

DNA: TGTGCCAGCAGCTTGGTTGGGACAGAAAAAGAAAAACTGTTTTTT
CDR3: CASSLVGTEKEKLFF
V: TRBV5-6
size: many
J: TRBJ1-4
D: TRBD1

DNA: TGCAGCGTTCCTACCGAAGGAGGGGATGGAGAGCAGTTCTTC
CDR3: CSVPTEGGDGEQFF
V: TRBV29-1
size: few
J: TRBJ2-1
D: -